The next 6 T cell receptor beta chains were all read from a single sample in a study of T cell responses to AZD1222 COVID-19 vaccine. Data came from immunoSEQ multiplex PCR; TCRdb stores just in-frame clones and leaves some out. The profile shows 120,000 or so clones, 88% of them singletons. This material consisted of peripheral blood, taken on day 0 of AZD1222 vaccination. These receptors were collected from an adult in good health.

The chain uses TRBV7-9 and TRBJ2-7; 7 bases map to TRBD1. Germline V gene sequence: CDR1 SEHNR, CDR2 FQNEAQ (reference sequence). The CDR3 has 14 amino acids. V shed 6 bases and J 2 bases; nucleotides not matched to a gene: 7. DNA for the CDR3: TGTGCCAGCAGTCCTACAGGGGCCCCCTACGAGCAGTACTTC. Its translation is CASSPTGAPYEQYF.

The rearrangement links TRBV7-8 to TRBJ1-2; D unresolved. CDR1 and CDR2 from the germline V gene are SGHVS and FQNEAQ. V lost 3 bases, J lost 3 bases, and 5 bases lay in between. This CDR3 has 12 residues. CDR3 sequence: CASSLTDYGYTF. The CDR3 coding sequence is TGTGCCAGCAGCTTGACTGACTATGGCTACACCTTC.

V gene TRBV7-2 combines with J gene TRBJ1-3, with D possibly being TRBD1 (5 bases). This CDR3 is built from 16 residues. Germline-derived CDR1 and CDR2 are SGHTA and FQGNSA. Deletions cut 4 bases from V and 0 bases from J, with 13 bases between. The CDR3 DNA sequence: TGTGCCAGCAGCTCGCGGGGGAAGACCTCTGGAAACACCATATATTTT. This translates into CASSSRGKTSGNTIYF.

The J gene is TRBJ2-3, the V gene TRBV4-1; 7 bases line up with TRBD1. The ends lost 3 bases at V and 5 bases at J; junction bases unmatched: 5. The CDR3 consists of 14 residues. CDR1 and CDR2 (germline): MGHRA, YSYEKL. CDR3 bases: TGCGCCAGCAGCCAGGAAGGGGGCGGAGATACGCAGTATTTT. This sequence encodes CASSQEGGGDTQYF.

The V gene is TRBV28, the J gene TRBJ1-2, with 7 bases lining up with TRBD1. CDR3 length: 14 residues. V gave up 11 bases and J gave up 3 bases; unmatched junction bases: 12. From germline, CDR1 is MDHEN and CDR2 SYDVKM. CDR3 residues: CAGRTGTEDYGYTF. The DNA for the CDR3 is TGTGCCGGACGGACCGGGACAGAAGACTATGGCTACACCTTC.

CDR3 region: CASREPNTGELFF. CDR3 nucleotides: TGTGCCAGCAGGGAGCCGAACACCGGGGAGCTGTTTTTT. The chain recombines TRBV6-5 with TRBJ2-2; D remains ambiguous. The V end was cut by 6 bases, the J end by 0 bases, with 5 bases between. Germline CDR1 and CDR2: MNHEY and SVGAGI. CDR3 size: 13 residues.